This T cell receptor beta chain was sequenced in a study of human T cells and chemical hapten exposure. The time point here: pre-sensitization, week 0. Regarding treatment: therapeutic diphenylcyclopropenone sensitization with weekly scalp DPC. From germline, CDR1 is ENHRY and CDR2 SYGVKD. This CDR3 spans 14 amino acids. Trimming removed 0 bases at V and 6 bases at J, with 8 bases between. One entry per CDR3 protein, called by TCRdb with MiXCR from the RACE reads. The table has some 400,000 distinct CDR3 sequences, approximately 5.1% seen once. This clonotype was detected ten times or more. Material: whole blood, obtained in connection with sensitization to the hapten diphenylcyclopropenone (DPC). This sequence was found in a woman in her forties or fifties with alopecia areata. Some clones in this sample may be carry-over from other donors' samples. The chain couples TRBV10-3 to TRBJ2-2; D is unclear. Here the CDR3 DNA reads TGTGCCATCAGTGAGTCCGAGGTTGCCGGGGAGCTGTTTTTT. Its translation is CAISESEVAGELFF.